Presented here are 10 T cell receptor beta chains from one specimen sequenced in a study of low-dose radiotherapy and immunotherapy resistance in tumors. Priming of first-strand cDNA relied on TRAV- and TRBV-specific primers (covering alpha and beta chains). The PCR that amplified TCRs ran for 20 cycles, relying on a constant-region primer and a V-primer adapter. TCRdb analysed the reads with MiXCR anew, one entry per CDR3 protein. The sample consists of around 15,000 distinct CDR3 sequences, about two thirds of them appearing once. These receptors were obtained from a human donor with advanced metastatic prostate, ovarian, gallbladder or colorectal cancer (not recorded which). This table probably holds off-target reads from a library built for another chain.

This sequence joins TRBV19 and TRBJ1-2, with D possibly being TRBD1 (5 bases). Germline-derived CDR1 and CDR2 are LNHDA and SQIVND (reference sequence). The CDR3 totals 13 residues. V lost 9 bases to trimming and J lost 8 bases, with 19 bases between them. CDR3 region: CASGLRGLRGYTF. In nucleotides, the CDR3 is TGTGCCAGCGGCCTTCGGGGCTTGCGAGGCTACACCTTC.

The CDR3 DNA is TGTGCCAGCTCACCGCAACAGGGGACTCGCACAGATACGCAGTATTTT. Translating gives CASSPQQGTRTDTQYF. The genes are TRBV18 and TRBJ2-3; D might be TRBD1 (7 bases). CDR3 length equals 16 residues. The germline V and J ends were trimmed by 3 bases and 1 base, with 14 bases remaining between them. The germline V gene has CDR1 KGHSH and CDR2 LQKENI.

This clonotype occurred once. The gene calls are TRBV5-1 and TRBJ2-6, with a possible D match to TRBD1 (6 bases). Deletions cut 0 bases from V and 3 bases from J, with 10 bases between. Looked up from germline, CDR1 is SGHRS and CDR2 is YFSETQ. The CDR3 has 16 residues. The CDR3 coding sequence is TGCGCCAGCAGCTTGGAGGGCAGGGGTGGGGCCAACGTCCTGACTTTC. Translation: CASSLEGRGGANVLTF. The entire variable domain, with the rest obtained from reference TRBV5-1 and TRBJ2-6, is as follows: KAGVTQTPRYLIKTRGQQVTLSCSPISGHRSVSWYQQTPGQGLQFLFEYFSETQRNKGNFPGRFSGRQFSNSRSEMNVSTLELGDSALYLCASSLEGRGGANVLTFGAGSRLTVL.

The chain combines TRBV29-1 with TRBJ2-3, with 10 bases matching TRBD2. The V gene end was trimmed by 4 bases and the J gene end by 4 bases; junction bases not matched to a gene: 8. Germline CDR1 reads SQVTM; CDR2 reads ANQGSEA. The CDR3 has 15 residues. This CDR3 is CSVGQLAGGADTQYF. In DNA form, the CDR3 reads TGCAGCGTTGGACAATTAGCGGGAGGTGCAGATACGCAGTATTTT.

The rearrangement uses TRBV5-1 and TRBJ1-6; 7 bases are a match to TRBD1. J lost 7 bases, V lost 4 bases, and 2 bases had no gene match. The CDR3 is 13 amino acids. Per germline, CDR1 SGHRS and CDR2 YFSETQ. The CDR3: CASSDRENSPLHF. In DNA form, the CDR3 reads TGCGCCAGCAGCGACAGGGAAAATTCACCCCTCCACTTT.

The J gene is TRBJ2-7, the V gene TRBV28, with D perhaps being TRBD1 or TRBD2 (5 bases each). Looked up from germline, CDR1 is MDHEN and CDR2 is SYDVKM. CDR3 size: 14 residues. V shed 0 bases and J shed 3 bases, with 9 bases lying between them. Here the CDR3 reads CASSLWGVHYEQYF. CDR3 DNA sequence: TGTGCCAGCAGTTTATGGGGGGTCCACTACGAGCAGTACTTC. The full variable domain, completed using reference TRBV28 and TRBJ2-7, is DVKVTQSSRYLVKRTGEKVFLECVQDMDHENMFWYRQDPGLGLRLIYFSYDVKMKEKGDIPEGYSVSREKKERFSLILESASTNQTSMYLCASSLWGVHYEQYFGPGTRLTVT.

This chain joins TRBV19 and TRBJ1-6; D is unclear. This CDR3 spans 16 amino acids. Looked up from germline, CDR1 is LNHDA and CDR2 is SQIVND (reference sequence). V was cut by 5 bases and J by 0 bases, with 11 bases left in between. Here the CDR3 reads CASSLRTGSYNSPLHF. Here the CDR3 DNA reads TGTGCCAGTAGTCTAAGGACCGGCTCCTATAATTCACCCCTCCACTTT. Together with reference TRBV19 and TRBJ1-6, the CDR3 gives the full variable domain: DGGITQSPKYLFRKEGQNVTLSCEQNLNHDAMYWYRQDPGQGLRLIYYSQIVNDFQKGDIAEGYSVSREKKESFPLTVTSAQKNPTAFYLCASSLRTGSYNSPLHFGNGTRLTVT.

V and J are TRBV5-1 and TRBJ2-3, with D possibly TRBD1 on 6 matching bases. Per the germline V gene, CDR1 is SGHRS and CDR2 is YFSETQ. V dropped 1 base and J dropped 2 bases, with 11 bases sitting between them. The CDR3 sequence is 15 residues long. The CDR3 loop is CASSLKGVSTDTQYF. The DNA of the CDR3 is TGCGCCAGCAGCTTGAAGGGGGTCTCCACAGATACGCAGTATTTT.

This CDR3 is CASSINTGPNNEQFF. In DNA form, the CDR3 reads TGTGCCAGTAGTATTAATACAGGCCCAAACAATGAGCAGTTCTTC. This sequence joins TRBV19 and TRBJ2-1, with a weak D call TRBD1 (5 bases). Trimming removed 3 bases at V and 5 bases at J, with 14 bases between. The CDR3 has 15 amino acids. CDR1 and CDR2 (germline): LNHDA, SQIVND (reference sequence).

This CDR3 is CASSLRGAPGYTF. The CDR3 bases are TGTGCCAGCAGCTTGCGGGGGGCGCCCGGCTACACCTTC. This chain uses TRBV7-2 with TRBJ1-2; a weak D match, TRBD1 (6 bases). CDR3 length: 13 residues. Looked up from germline, CDR1 is SGHTA and CDR2 is FQGNSA. V was trimmed by 3 bases and J by 8 bases, leaving 13 bases between them.